Detailed here is one TCR beta chain. Its antigen is still unknown. Germline V gene data show CDR1 as MNHEY and CDR2 as SMNVEV (reference sequence). This CDR3 spans 13 amino acids. V was cut by 3 bases and J by 4 bases, with 7 bases left in between. These data belong to a study of T cell repertoires in cytomegalovirus infection. Study information: Indicated by public TCR beta signatures were CMV infection and matching HLA type.

Whole-study findings and limits: There were HLA-C-restricted CMV-specific TCR beta clonotypes dominating the ex vivo response. Frequencies of public TCR beta families were cumulated, and this identified carriers of CMV plus the relevant HLA.

Using its own MiXCR run on the reads, TCRdb lists one record per CDR3 protein. The table has about 400,000 distinct CDR3 sequences, around 18% seen once. The sequence came from a human donor in good health (CMV status not recorded). Some clones in this sample may be carry-over from other donors' samples. Sequences were obtained from PBMCs. The rearrangement uses TRBV27 and TRBJ1-5, with unresolved D. For the CDR3, the DNA is TGTGCCAGCAGTTTTGGCCTGAATCAGCCCCAGCATTTT. The encoded protein is CASSFGLNQPQHF.